This TCR beta chain was retrieved from a study of cytomegalovirus exposure and HLA in healthy donors. Use of 60 Vbeta and 13 Jbeta primers characterized the PCR. Assay used: immunoSEQ multiplex PCR; TCRdb lists only in-frame clones, some missing. The sample includes under 80,000 clones, about 65% of them seen just once. Germline V CDR1 and CDR2: MNHEY, SVGAGI. V was pared by 6 bases and J by 11 bases, with 20 bases between. The CDR3 consists of 15 residues. Concerning this clone: The antigen is unknown.

Findings of the study overall: In a later analysis, TCR beta V- and J-gene trimming was associated with a missense DCLRE1C variant.

This TCR was sampled from a woman aged 25 to 39 in good health and CMV-seronegative. The rearrangement links TRBV6-5 to TRBJ1-6, with D uncertain. Sequencing was done on a sample of PBMCs. CDR3 sequence: CASRELTVPGTPLHF. The CDR3 DNA follows: TGTGCCAGCAGGGAGCTCACAGTCCCCGGGACACCCCTCCACTTT.